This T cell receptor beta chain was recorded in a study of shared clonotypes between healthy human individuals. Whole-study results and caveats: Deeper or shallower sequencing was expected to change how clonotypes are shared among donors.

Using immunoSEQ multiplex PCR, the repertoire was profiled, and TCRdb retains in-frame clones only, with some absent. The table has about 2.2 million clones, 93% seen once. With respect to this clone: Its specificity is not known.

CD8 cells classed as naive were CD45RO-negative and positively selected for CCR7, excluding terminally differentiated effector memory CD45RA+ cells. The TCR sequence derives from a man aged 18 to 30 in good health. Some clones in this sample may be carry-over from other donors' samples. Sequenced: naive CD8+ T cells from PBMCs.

The CDR3 region is CASSIRGTVNTEAFF. CDR3 bases: TGTGCCAGCAGTATCCGCGGGACGGTGAACACTGAAGCTTTCTTT. The chain links TRBV27 to TRBJ1-1; perhaps TRBD1 as D (5 bases). Germline CDR1 is MNHEY and CDR2 is SMNVEV (reference sequence). The CDR3 is 15 amino acids. The ends were cut back, 5 bases at V and 0 bases at J, with 13 bases in the middle.